The 9 T cell receptor beta chains given below trace back to one sample, sequenced in a study of blood T cell repertoires in COVID-19. The protocol was immunoSEQ multiplex PCR, while the TCRdb copy is restricted to in-frame clones and leaves out a portion. The profile shows around 170,000 clones, roughly nine tenths of them singletons. Sequenced material: peripheral blood. The receptors stem from a middle-aged man with acute or convalescent COVID-19.

This sequence joins TRBV7-9 and TRBJ1-2; TRBD1 matches at 7 bases. The V gene's germline CDR1 is SEHNR and CDR2 FQNEAQ (reference sequence). V gave up 3 bases and J gave up 2 bases; unmatched junction bases: 3. The CDR3 loop spans 14 amino acids. Here the CDR3 reads CASSFKTGNYGYTF. The CDR3 coding sequence is TGTGCCAGCAGCTTTAAGACAGGGAACTATGGCTACACCTTC.

The V and J genes are TRBV13 and TRBJ1-4, with 10 bases that match TRBD1. The CDR3 is 15 amino acids. Germline CDR1 reads PRHDT; CDR2 reads FYEKMQ (reference sequence). Germline trimming cut 5 bases from V and 6 bases from J; bases unmatched to any gene: 6. The CDR3 DNA follows: TGTGCCAGCAGCCGTCGGACAGGGGGAGATGAAAAACTGTTTTTT. Its protein product is CASSRRTGGDEKLFF.

The DNA for the CDR3 is TGCAGCGTTGCCGACAGGGCTGGAAACACCATATATTTT. Translation: CSVADRAGNTIYF. The chain recombines TRBV29-1 with TRBJ1-3; 7 bases match TRBD1. V dropped 4 bases and J dropped 2; count of bases not matched to a gene: 2. This CDR3 spans 13 amino acids. Germline CDR1 SQVTM, CDR2 ANQGSEA.

CDR3 protein: CASSMDWRSGELFF. The CDR3 nucleotides are TGTGCCAGTAGTATGGACTGGCGGTCCGGGGAGCTGTTTTTT. The chain employs TRBV19 and TRBJ2-2; D might be TRBD2 (5 bases). V was shortened by 3 bases and J by 6 bases, with 11 bases between the two germline ends. The length of the CDR3 is 14 residues. Germline CDR1 is LNHDA and CDR2 is SQIVND (reference sequence).

A few counts support this clone. The V and J genes are TRBV18 and TRBJ2-7, with 8 bases matching TRBD2. The CDR3 covers 13 residues. Germline values: CDR1 KGHSH, CDR2 LQKENI. Unmatched junction bases numbered 3, after V lost 3 bases and J lost 5 bases. CDR3 sequence reads: CASSPPGGDEQYV. The CDR3 DNA follows: TGTGCCAGCTCACCGCCCGGGGGGGACGAGCAGTACGTC.

The chain carries TRBV19 and TRBJ2-1; D not resolved. Trimming took 4 bases from V and 6 from J, leaving 10 bases between them. This CDR3 is 13 amino acids long. Germline CDR1 and CDR2: LNHDA and SQIVND (reference sequence). This CDR3 is CASSTHMINEQFF. For the CDR3, the DNA is TGTGCCAGTAGTACTCACATGATCAATGAGCAGTTCTTC.

Here the CDR3 DNA reads TGTGCCTGGAGTGTAAGCCCAAGCGGGTCACCCCTCCACTTT. Translating it yields CAWSVSPSGSPLHF. The rearrangement links TRBV30 to TRBJ1-6; D is uncertain. Per the germline V gene, CDR1 is GTSNPN and CDR2 is SVGIG (reference sequence). V gave up 0 bases and J gave up 10 bases, with 13 bases separating them. The CDR3 contains 14 residues.

V usage is TRBV7-9 and J usage is TRBJ1-1; TRBD1 might be the D (5 bases). The CDR3 has 14 residues. Trimming pared 5 bases from V and 1 base from J, leaving 11 bases between. Per the germline V gene, CDR1 is SEHNR and CDR2 is FQNEAQ (reference sequence). The CDR3 loop is CASSPQQGNTEAFF. CDR3 nucleotides: TGTGCCAGCAGCCCCCAGCAGGGGAACACTGAAGCTTTCTTT. Full variable domain (remainder filled in from reference TRBV7-9 and TRBJ1-1): DTGVSQNPRHKITKRGQNVTFRCDPISEHNRLYWYRQTLGQGPEFLTYFQNEAQLEKSRLLSDRFSAERPKGSFSTLEIQRTEQGDSAMYLCASSPQQGNTEAFFGQGTRLTVV.

This sequence joins TRBV7-3 and TRBJ2-3, with 7 positions matching TRBD2. Trimming took 7 bases from V and 3 from J; bases not matched to a gene: 4. Germline loops: CDR1 SGHTA, CDR2 FQGTGA. This CDR3 spans 13 amino acids. DNA for the CDR3: TGTGCCAGCAAGCTAGCGGAGACAGATACGCAGTATTTT. Translated: CASKLAETDTQYF.